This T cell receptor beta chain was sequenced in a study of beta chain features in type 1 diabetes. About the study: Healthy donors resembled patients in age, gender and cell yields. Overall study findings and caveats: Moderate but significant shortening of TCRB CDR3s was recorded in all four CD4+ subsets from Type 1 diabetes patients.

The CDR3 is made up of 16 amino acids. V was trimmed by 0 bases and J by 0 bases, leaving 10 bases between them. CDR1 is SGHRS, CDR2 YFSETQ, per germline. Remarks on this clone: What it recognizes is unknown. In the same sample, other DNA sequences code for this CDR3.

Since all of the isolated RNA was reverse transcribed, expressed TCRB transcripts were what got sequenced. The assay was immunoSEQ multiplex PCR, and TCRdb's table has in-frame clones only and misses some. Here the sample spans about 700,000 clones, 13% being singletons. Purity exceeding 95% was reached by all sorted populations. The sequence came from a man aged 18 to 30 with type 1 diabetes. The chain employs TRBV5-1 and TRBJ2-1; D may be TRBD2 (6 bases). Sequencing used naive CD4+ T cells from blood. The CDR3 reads CASSLGGESSYNEQFF. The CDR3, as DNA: TGCGCCAGCAGCTTGGGCGGGGAGAGCTCCTACAATGAGCAGTTCTTC.